Below, 9 T cell receptor beta chains from the same sample are listed, as sequenced in a study of T cell responses to AZD1222 COVID-19 vaccine. The data were produced by immunoSEQ multiplex PCR, yet TCRdb's version contains in-frame clones alone and is incomplete. The table records around 72,000 clones, around 82% of them present only once. This sample comprised peripheral blood, obtained on day 0 of AZD1222 vaccination. These receptors were collected from an adult in good health.

The chain links TRBV27 to TRBJ1-2; 7 bases are shared with TRBD1. The V segment lost 0 bases and the J segment 4 bases; nucleotides outside the gene matches: 2. The length of the CDR3 is 14 residues. CDR1 is MNHEY, CDR2 SMNVEV, per germline (reference sequence). CDR3 amino acids: CASSLSTGVYGYTF. The CDR3 bases are TGTGCCAGCAGTTTATCTACAGGGGTCTATGGCTACACCTTC.

The V call is TRBV3-1 (or the pseudogene TRBV3-2), the J call TRBJ1-2, with a tentative D call TRBD1 (6 bases). Germline V gives CDR1 LGHDT, CDR2 YNNKEL (reference sequence). Trimming stripped 2 bases from V and 6 bases from J, with 13 bases between. CDR3 length: 14 residues. The CDR3 DNA follows: TGTGCCAGCAGCCAACCGTACAGGGCAGATGGCTACACCTTC. Its translation is CASSQPYRADGYTF.

This chain connects TRBV29-1 to TRBJ1-2, with D unresolved. Per the germline V gene, CDR1 is SQVTM and CDR2 is ANQGSEA. Between the trimmed V and J ends, which lost 2 bases and 1 base, there was a span of 5 bases. CDR3 length: 12 amino acids. The CDR3 DNA follows: TGCAGCGTTGAATCAGATAACTATGGCTACACCTTC. Protein: CSVESDNYGYTF.

By share of the sample, this clone is medium-sized (0.01 to 0.1%). V and J are TRBV4-1 and TRBJ1-4; D unclear. Trimming took 0 bases from V and 4 from J, leaving 12 bases between them. The CDR3 loop spans 16 amino acids. Looked up from germline, CDR1 is MGHRA and CDR2 is YSYEKL. The CDR3 coding sequence is TGCGCCAGCAGCCAAGAACGGGGAATGGGTAATGAAAAACTGTTTTTT. Its protein product is CASSQERGMGNEKLFF.

J is TRBJ1-2 and V is TRBV7-8, with TRBD1 identical over 7 bases. The germline V gene has CDR1 SGHVS and CDR2 FQNEAQ. The junction had 8 bases not matched to a gene; V was cut back by 5 bases and J by 2 bases. The CDR3 runs to 15 residues. The CDR3 region is CASSLTGVVNYGYTF. The CDR3 DNA sequence: TGTGCCAGCAGCCTTACAGGGGTAGTAAACTATGGCTACACCTTC.

The chain combines TRBV7-3 with TRBJ1-6; no clear D. The CDR3 is 13 residues long. With 4 bases removed from V and 8 bases from J, the gap between germline ends came to 9 bases. CDR1 is SGHTA, CDR2 FQGTGA, per germline. The CDR3: CASSSNSDSPLHF. As DNA, the CDR3 is TGTGCCAGCAGCTCAAACAGCGATTCACCCCTCCACTTT.

This chain links TRBV3-1 (or the pseudogene TRBV3-2) with TRBJ2-7; 7 bases match TRBD1. With V trimmed by 1 base and J by 4 bases, 7 bases remained unmatched. This CDR3 comprises 15 residues. The germline V gene encodes CDR1 LGHDT and CDR2 YNNKEL (reference sequence). The CDR3 DNA is TGTGCCAGCAGCCAAGGTTTGGGACAGCATTACGAGCAGTACTTC. This gives the protein CASSQGLGQHYEQYF.

V gene TRBV5-5 combines with J gene TRBJ1-4; perhaps TRBD1 as D (6 bases). With 4 bases removed from V and 0 bases from J, the gap between germline ends came to 16 bases. This CDR3 has 17 amino acids. The V gene's germline CDR1 is SGHKS and CDR2 YYEKEE (reference sequence). CDR3 sequence reads: CASSRIGGHATNEKLFF. The CDR3 DNA is TGTGCCAGCAGCCGGATCGGGGGCCACGCAACTAATGAAAAACTGTTTTTT.

This chain uses TRBV29-1 with TRBJ1-2; TRBD1 matches 9 bases. With V trimmed by 7 bases and J by 7 bases, 13 bases remained unmatched. Germline V lookup: CDR1 SQVTM, CDR2 ANQGSEA. The CDR3 consists of 14 residues. The DNA for the CDR3 is TGCAGCGCAGATGGGGGACAGGGAGCTTCTGGCTACACCTTC. This sequence encodes CSADGGQGASGYTF.